This T cell receptor (beta chain) was documented in a study of blood T cell repertoires in COVID-19. Study-level background: From T cells, B-cell-depleted T cells, or PBMCs came the material, which was cDNA or gDNA.

During active infection, Seattle patients enrolled and were then monitored through disease. Germline CDR1 reads SGDLS; CDR2 reads YYNGEE. V gave up 4 bases and J gave up 8 bases; unmatched junction bases: 15. The CDR3 has 16 residues. The table came from immunoSEQ multiplex PCR; TCRdb's copy has only in-frame clones and leaves some out. The table has 300,000 to 450,000 clones, around 89% seen once. This TCR was sampled from a woman aged 30 to 39 with COVID-19, enrolled during active disease. Sequencing was performed on peripheral blood. The chain has TRBV9 and TRBJ1-3, with 7 bases fitting TRBD1. This CDR3 reads CASSPRPTGEGDTIYF. The CDR3 nucleotides are TGTGCCAGCAGCCCCCGTCCTACAGGGGAAGGAGACACCATATATTTT. The full variable domain, in which reference TRBV9 and TRBJ1-3 provide the parts outside the CDR3, is DSGVTQTPKHLITATGQRVTLRCSPRSGDLSVYWYQQSLDQGLQFLIQYYNGEERAKGNILERFSAQQFPDLHSELNLSSLELGDSALYFCASSPRPTGEGDTIYFGEGSWLTVV.